This passage covers 24 T cell receptor beta chains from one sample sequenced in a study of sequential checkpoint blockade in melanoma. Stated treatment: randomized to nivolumab then ipilimumab (arm A) or the reverse (arm B). Assay: immunoSEQ multiplex PCR; the TCRdb copy retains only in-frame clones and omits some. Among about 20,000 clones listed, roughly four fifths were seen once. Sequences were derived from CD8+ T cells sorted from blood (inferred from file names), sampled from a patient given nivolumab and ipilimumab in sequence. These receptors were obtained from a human donor with melanoma.

The V gene is TRBV30, the J gene TRBJ2-7, with TRBD2 matching over 7 bases. Germline CDR1 reads GTSNPN; CDR2 reads SVGIG (reference sequence). J gave up 5 bases and V 8 bases, and 15 bases lay outside the gene matches. This CDR3 comprises 14 residues. Here the CDR3 DNA reads TGTGCCCCCCCTGGGCGGGGGATGAAGAACGAGCAGTACTTC. It encodes CAPPGRGMKNEQYF.

The chain recombines TRBV30 with TRBJ2-7; 12 bases are shared with TRBD1. CDR1 GTSNPN and CDR2 SVGIG come from the germline V gene (reference sequence). With V trimmed by 1 base and J by 4 bases, 2 bases remained unmatched. The CDR3 has 14 amino acids. The CDR3 DNA follows: TGTGCCTGGAGTGGGGACAGGGGGCTGTACGAGCAGTACTTC. Translation gives CAWSGDRGLYEQYF. The complete variable domain, with remaining parts taken from reference TRBV30 and TRBJ2-7, reads SQTIHQWPATLVQPVGSPLSLECTVEGTSNPNLYWYRQAAGRGLQLLFYSVGIGQISSEVPQNLSASRPQDRQFILSSKKLLLSDSGFYLCAWSGDRGLYEQYFGPGTRLTVT.

Concerning this clone itself: Germline and junction disagree at one end, which may indicate a read error. V and J are TRBV7-3 and TRBJ2-2, with a possible D match to TRBD1 (6 bases). Germline V gene sequence: CDR1 SGHTA, CDR2 FQGTGA. This CDR3 spans 17 amino acids. The CDR3 nucleotides read TGTGCCAGCAGCTCCCGAGGGGGTCGCTTCCAACACCGGGGAGCTGTTTTT. Translation gives CASSSRGGRFQHRGAVF.

The rearrangement uses TRBV27 and TRBJ2-3, with D maybe TRBD1 (5 bases). Trimming removed 2 bases from V and 4 bases from J, with 13 bases in between. The CDR3 loop spans 15 amino acids. CDR1 is MNHEY and CDR2 is SMNVEV in the germline V gene (reference sequence). CDR3 region: CASSLGDSKADTQYF. For the CDR3, the DNA is TGTGCCAGCAGTTTAGGAGACAGCAAGGCAGATACGCAGTATTTT.

This rearrangement joins TRBV4-2 to TRBJ1-5; TRBD1 is a possible D gene (5 bases). The germline gives CDR1 LGHNA, CDR2 YNFKEQ. The CDR3 consists of 16 residues. V shed 0 bases and J shed 1 base, with 10 bases lying between them. The CDR3 region has the DNA TGTGCCAGCAGCCAAGAAGCAGGGTTGAGCAATCAGCCCCAGCATTTT. It yields the protein CASSQEAGLSNQPQHF.

This sequence joins TRBV6-5 and TRBJ1-2, with D unresolved. This CDR3 region has 14 residues. V lost 0 bases and J lost 7, with 12 bases in between. Germline V lookup: CDR1 MNHEY, CDR2 SVGAGI. This CDR3 is CASSYSIGERGYTF. DNA of the CDR3: TGTGCCAGCAGTTACTCGATCGGAGAGCGTGGCTACACCTTC.

This clone was seen a single time. The genes are TRBV7-2 and TRBJ2-5; D is perhaps TRBD2 (7 bases). Per germline, CDR1 SGHTA and CDR2 FQGNSA. V lost 4 bases, J lost 5 bases, and 17 bases lay in between. The CDR3 consists of 15 residues. The CDR3 nucleotides read TGTGCCAGCAGCTCAGGTGGGGGGGCCCATGAGACCCAGTACTTC. It codes for CASSSGGGAHETQYF.

The CDR3 DNA is TGTGCCAGCAGCTTGGGGACAGGGAGTTATGGCTACACCTTC. Residues: CASSLGTGSYGYTF. The chain links TRBV13 to TRBJ1-2; 9 bases align to TRBD1. The germline CDR1 and CDR2 sequences are PRHDT and FYEKMQ (reference sequence). With 3 bases clipped from V and 5 bases from J, the junction kept 4 bases outside the gene matches. This CDR3 is built from 14 residues.

In this sample, this clone is medium-sized (0.01 to 0.1%). The rearrangement links TRBV6-1 to TRBJ1-4; maybe TRBD1 (6 bases). The V end lost 2 bases, the J end lost 3 bases, and 16 bases lay between the germline ends. The CDR3 runs 17 residues. Germline values: CDR1 MNHNS, CDR2 SASEGT. In DNA, the CDR3 is TGTGCCAGCAGTGAATTCCAGGGGACGATCCCTAATGAAAAACTGTTTTTT. Amino acid sequence: CASSEFQGTIPNEKLFF.

The CDR3 DNA sequence: TGTGCCAGCAGTTACTCGAGGGCCTTAAACACTGAAGCTTTCTTT. This codes for CASSYSRALNTEAFF. The rearrangement uses TRBV6-5 and TRBJ1-1; no firm D call. In germline, CDR1 is MNHEY, CDR2 SVGAGI. V gave up 0 bases and J gave up 2 bases, with 10 bases separating them. There are 15 residues in the CDR3.

This rearrangement joins TRBV28 to TRBJ2-3, with 8 positions matching TRBD2. V shed 6 bases, J shed 0 bases, and the junction held 23 bases outside the gene matches. Germline CDR1 reads MDHEN; CDR2 reads SYDVKM. This CDR3 is built from 21 residues. The CDR3 sequence: CASSSYISGTSSESSTDTQYF. The CDR3 coding sequence is TGTGCCAGCAGCTCCTACATCTCCGGGACTAGTTCAGAGTCTAGCACAGATACGCAGTATTTT.

This clone was counted a few times. The J gene is TRBJ1-2, the V gene TRBV6-5; D possibly corresponds to TRBD1 (6 bases). The CDR3 spans 14 residues. V lost 4 bases and J 2 bases, leaving 11 bases between the germline ends. In germline, CDR1 is MNHEY, CDR2 SVGAGI. The CDR3 sequence: CASSLGAGNYGYTF. The CDR3 nucleotides are TGTGCCAGCAGTTTGGGGGCAGGGAACTATGGCTACACCTTC.

This clone was detected a few times. The chain joins TRBV6-6 to TRBJ2-2; D not resolved. Trimming stripped 0 bases from V and 11 bases from J, with 4 bases between. The CDR3 covers 11 residues. The germline gives CDR1 MNHNY, CDR2 SVGAGI (reference sequence). The CDR3 loop reads CASSYSSELFF. For the CDR3, the DNA is TGTGCCAGCAGTTACTCGAGTGAGCTGTTTTTT.

V usage is TRBV6-5 and J usage is TRBJ2-3; 9 bases fit TRBD1. The CDR3 extends over 15 amino acids. J gave up 5 bases and V 0 bases, and 3 bases lay outside the gene matches. CDR1 and CDR2 from the germline V gene are MNHEY and SVGAGI. The CDR3 loop reads CASSYSTGGGDTQYF. DNA for the CDR3: TGTGCCAGCAGTTACTCGACAGGGGGTGGAGATACGCAGTATTTT.

CDR3 region: CASSAYRGEATDTQYF. The CDR3 DNA is TGTGCCAGCAGCGCATACCGAGGAGAAGCCACAGATACGCAGTATTTT. The rearrangement joins TRBV9 to TRBJ2-3; D remains ambiguous. The CDR3 contains 16 residues. Germline values: CDR1 SGDLS, CDR2 YYNGEE. Trimming cost V 3 bases and J 2 bases, with 16 bases left between them. The whole variable domain, filled in from reference TRBV9 and TRBJ2-3, reads DSGVTQTPKHLITATGQRVTLRCSPRSGDLSVYWYQQSLDQGLQFLIQYYNGEERAKGNILERFSAQQFPDLHSELNLSSLELGDSALYFCASSAYRGEATDTQYFGPGTRLTVL.

V is TRBV5-5 and J is TRBJ2-2; 9 bases align to TRBD1. Unmatched junction bases numbered 9, after V lost 8 bases and J lost 1 base. Germline values: CDR1 SGHKS, CDR2 YYEKEE (reference sequence). The CDR3 spans 16 residues. CDR3 region: CASTGTGLQNTGELFF. In nucleotides, the CDR3 is TGTGCCAGTACCGGGACAGGGCTTCAGAACACCGGGGAGCTGTTTTTT.

The J gene is TRBJ1-3, the V gene TRBV12-5; D possibly corresponds to TRBD1 (6 bases). V lost 0 bases and J lost 6, with 24 bases in between. The CDR3 consists of 19 residues. From germline, CDR1 is LGHNT and CDR2 FRNRAP. Written as DNA, the CDR3 is TGTGCTAGTGGTTTGGTACTCGGTGTTGGGGGCGCTATGGAAAACACCATATATTTT. The encoded protein is CASGLVLGVGGAMENTIYF.

The chain has TRBV9 and TRBJ2-2; 12 bases are shared with TRBD2. The CDR3 sequence is 14 residues long. J was trimmed by 6 bases and V by 7 bases; bases with no gene match: 4. CDR1 SGDLS and CDR2 YYNGEE come from the germline V gene. CDR3 DNA: TGTGCCAGCGGACTAGCGGGGATTTCCGGGGAGCTGTTTTTT. This sequence encodes CASGLAGISGELFF.

V gene TRBV7-9 combines with J gene TRBJ2-3; tentative D call: TRBD1 (5 bases). This CDR3 is 12 amino acids long. Germline V CDR1 and CDR2: SEHNR, FQNEAQ (reference sequence). Trimming removed 3 bases at V and 7 bases at J, with 8 bases between. CDR3 bases: TGTGCCAGCAGCTTCTCAGGGAATACGCAGTATTTT. Residues: CASSFSGNTQYF.

The rearrangement joins TRBV4-1 to TRBJ1-3, with a tentative D call TRBD1 (5 bases). The CDR3 is made up of 17 amino acids. V was cut by 0 bases and J by 0 bases, with 12 bases left in between. Germline V gene data show CDR1 as MGHRA and CDR2 as YSYEKL. The CDR3 sequence: CASSQDRLTASGNTIYF. CDR3 bases: TGCGCCAGCAGCCAAGATCGATTGACAGCCTCTGGAAACACCATATATTTT.

The CDR3 nucleotides are TGCGCCAGCAGCCAAGAGCTCCAGGGCCCAAATCAGCCCCAGCATTTT. It is translated as CASSQELQGPNQPQHF. The chain employs TRBV4-3 and TRBJ1-5; TRBD1 might be the D (5 bases). CDR1 LGHNA and CDR2 YSLEER come from the germline V gene. V gave up 0 bases and J gave up 4 bases, with 13 bases separating them. CDR3 length: 16 amino acids.

The chain carries TRBV11-1 and TRBJ1-4; the D gene is possibly TRBD1 (5 bases). In germline, CDR1 is SGHAT, CDR2 FQDESV (reference sequence). The V gene lost 6 bases and the J gene lost 4 bases, with 12 bases spanning the gap. The CDR3 sequence is 14 residues long. The CDR3 loop is CASRWGRDNEKLFF. Here the CDR3 DNA reads TGTGCCAGCAGGTGGGGGAGGGATAATGAAAAACTGTTTTTT. Combining the CDR3 with reference TRBV11-1 and TRBJ1-4 gives the whole variable domain EAEVAQSPRYKITEKSQAVAFWCDPISGHATLYWYRQILGQGPELLVQFQDESVVDDSQLPKDRFSAERLKGVDSTLKIQPAELGDSAMYLCASRWGRDNEKLFFGSGTQLSVL.

The genes are TRBV10-2 and TRBJ1-5; 7 bases fit TRBD1. The germline gives CDR1 WSHSY, CDR2 SAAADI. The length of the CDR3 is 15 residues. J gave up 2 bases and V 1 base, and 2 bases lay outside the gene matches. CDR3: CASSEWQGGNQPQHF. Here the CDR3 DNA reads TGCGCCAGCAGTGAGTGGCAGGGGGGCAATCAGCCCCAGCATTTT.

The rearrangement uses TRBV4-3 and TRBJ2-7; 9 positions match TRBD1. Germline CDR1 reads LGHNA; CDR2 reads YSLEER. This CDR3 has 15 amino acids. The junction had 9 bases not matched to a gene; V was cut back by 4 bases and J by 5 bases. The CDR3 is CASSPHRDRAHEQYF. The CDR3 DNA reads as TGCGCCAGCAGCCCACACCGGGACAGGGCCCACGAGCAGTACTTC.